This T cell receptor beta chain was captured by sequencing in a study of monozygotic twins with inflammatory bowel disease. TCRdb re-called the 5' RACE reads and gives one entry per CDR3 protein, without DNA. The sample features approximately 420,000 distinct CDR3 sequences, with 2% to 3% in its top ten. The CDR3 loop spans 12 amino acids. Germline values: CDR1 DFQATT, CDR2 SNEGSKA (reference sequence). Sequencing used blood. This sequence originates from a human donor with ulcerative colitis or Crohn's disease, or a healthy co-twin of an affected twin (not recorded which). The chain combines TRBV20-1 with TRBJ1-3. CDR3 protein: CSAKADRNTIYF.